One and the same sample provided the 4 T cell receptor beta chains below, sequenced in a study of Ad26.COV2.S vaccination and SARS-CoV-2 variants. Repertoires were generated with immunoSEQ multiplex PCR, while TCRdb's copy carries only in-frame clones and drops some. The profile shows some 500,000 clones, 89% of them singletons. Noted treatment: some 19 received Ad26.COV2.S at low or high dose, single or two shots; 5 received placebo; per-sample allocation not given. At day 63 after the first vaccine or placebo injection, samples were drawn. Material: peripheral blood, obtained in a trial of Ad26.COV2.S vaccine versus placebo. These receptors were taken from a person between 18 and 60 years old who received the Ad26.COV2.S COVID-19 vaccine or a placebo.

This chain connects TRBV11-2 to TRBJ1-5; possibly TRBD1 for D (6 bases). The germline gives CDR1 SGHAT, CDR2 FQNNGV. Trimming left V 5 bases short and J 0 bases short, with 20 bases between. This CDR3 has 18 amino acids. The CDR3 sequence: CASSRGAPDRYSNQPQHF. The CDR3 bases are TGTGCCAGCAGCAGAGGGGCCCCGGACAGATATAGCAATCAGCCCCAGCATTTT.

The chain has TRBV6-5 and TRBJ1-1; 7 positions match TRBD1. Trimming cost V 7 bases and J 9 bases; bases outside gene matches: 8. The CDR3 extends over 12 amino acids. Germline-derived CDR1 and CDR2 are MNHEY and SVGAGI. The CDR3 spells CASTINRGKAFF. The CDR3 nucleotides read TGTGCCAGCACCATCAACAGGGGAAAAGCTTTCTTT.

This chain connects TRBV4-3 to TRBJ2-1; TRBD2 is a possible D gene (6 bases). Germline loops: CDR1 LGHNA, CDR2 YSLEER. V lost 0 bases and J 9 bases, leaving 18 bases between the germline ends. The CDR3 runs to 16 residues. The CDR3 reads CASSQEGTSYQAEQFF. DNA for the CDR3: TGCGCCAGCAGCCAAGAAGGGACTTCCTATCAGGCTGAGCAGTTCTTC.

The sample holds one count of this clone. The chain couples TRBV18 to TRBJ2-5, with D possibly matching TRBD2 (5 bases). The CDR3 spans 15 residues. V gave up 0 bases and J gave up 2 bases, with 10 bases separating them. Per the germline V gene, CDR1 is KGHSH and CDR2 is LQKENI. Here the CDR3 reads CASSPPRALQETQYF. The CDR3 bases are TGTGCCAGCTCACCACCGAGGGCCCTACAAGAGACCCAGTACTTC.